The next 15 T cell receptor beta chains were all read from a single sample in a study of OX40 agonist ivuxolimab in advanced cancers. Sequencing used immunoSEQ multiplex PCR; TCRdb keeps in-frame clones, though not all of them. The table has tens of thousands of clones, less than 90% seen once. Sequencing used CD4+ or CD8+ T cells sorted from blood, obtained in a trial of the OX40 agonist ivuxolimab. These receptors were collected from an adult with an advanced solid tumor such as melanoma, head and neck, liver or kidney cancer.

The rearrangement joins TRBV29-1 to TRBJ2-7, with 8 bases matching TRBD1. In germline, CDR1 is SQVTM, CDR2 ANQGSEA. This CDR3 contains 12 residues. The V segment lost 6 bases and the J segment 5 bases; nucleotides outside the gene matches: 6. The CDR3 bases are TGCAGCGTCAGGACAGGGTCGGACGAGCAGTACTTC. This gives the protein CSVRTGSDEQYF.

This clone appeared once. The chain employs TRBV5-1 and TRBJ2-7, with a tentative D call TRBD1 (7 bases). Germline-derived CDR1 and CDR2 are SGHRS and YFSETQ. There are 14 residues in the CDR3. V was trimmed by 3 bases and J by 2 bases, leaving 12 bases between them. CDR3 in DNA: TGCGCCAGCAGCTGGGGGGACAGAGCCTACGAGCAGTACTTC. Amino acid sequence: CASSWGDRAYEQYF.

V is TRBV5-1 and J is TRBJ1-2; D is unresolved. This CDR3 region has 13 residues. CDR1 SGHRS and CDR2 YFSETQ come from the germline V gene. V was clipped by 2 bases and J by 4 bases, with 9 bases between them. CDR3 region: CASSLDLSYGYTF. The CDR3 nucleotides read TGCGCCAGCAGCTTAGACCTCAGCTATGGCTACACCTTC.

In this sample, this clone turned up once. The chain recombines TRBV11-2 with TRBJ2-1; no clear D gene. Germline V CDR1 and CDR2: SGHAT, FQNNGV. There are 12 residues in the CDR3. The ends were cut back, 4 bases at V and 7 bases at J, with 8 bases in the middle. DNA for the CDR3: TGTGCCAGCAGCTCGCAAAGAAATGAGCAGTTCTTC. This sequence encodes CASSSQRNEQFF.

In its sample, this clone was seen once. V usage is TRBV6-1 and J usage is TRBJ1-2, with D unclear. Germline CDR1 MNHNS, CDR2 SASEGT. The germline V and J ends were trimmed by 1 base and 4 bases, with 7 bases remaining between them. CDR3 length equals 13 residues. The CDR3 region is CASSEGIIYGYTF. CDR3 DNA: TGTGCCAGCAGTGAAGGGATAATCTATGGCTACACCTTC.

This clone was seen only a few times. V usage is TRBV10-3 and J usage is TRBJ2-7; no clear D gene. The CDR3 length is 13 residues. The ends were cut back, 0 bases at V and 3 bases at J, with 6 bases in the middle. The germline gives CDR1 ENHRY, CDR2 SYGVKD. The CDR3 DNA sequence: TGTGCCATCAGTGAGTCGACAAGCTACGAGCAGTACTTC. It translates to CAISESTSYEQYF.

The chain is built from TRBV10-3 and TRBJ1-2; D is unclear. V dropped 6 bases and J dropped 0 bases, with 14 bases sitting between them. Germline V CDR1 and CDR2: ENHRY, SYGVKD. The length of the CDR3 is 15 residues. The CDR3 region is CAIRAAGRSNYGYTF. Written as DNA, the CDR3 is TGTGCCATCAGGGCCGCGGGCAGGTCTAACTATGGCTACACCTTC.

The chain links TRBV10-3 to TRBJ2-5; 9 bases map to TRBD2. The CDR3 loop spans 17 amino acids. Germline CDR1 is ENHRY and CDR2 is SYGVKD. V shed 2 bases, J shed 3 bases, and the junction held 10 bases outside the gene matches. The CDR3 nucleotides read TGTGCCATCAGTGAGAGCGGTCTAGCGGGAATCGAAGAGACCCAGTACTTC. The encoded protein is CAISESGLAGIEETQYF.

The rearrangement links TRBV19 to TRBJ2-1; the D is unclear. The V end was cut by 0 bases, the J end by 10 bases, with 16 bases between. The germline V gene encodes CDR1 LNHDA and CDR2 SQIVND (reference sequence). CDR3 size: 15 residues. The CDR3 is CASSIDRTPPYEQFF. Written as DNA, the CDR3 is TGTGCCAGTAGTATAGATCGTACTCCCCCCTACGAGCAGTTCTTC.

The chain is built from TRBV6-1 and TRBJ1-2; D is uncertain. The V and J ends lost 6 bases and 4 bases respectively, with 12 bases between them. The CDR3 extends over 13 amino acids. Germline V lookup: CDR1 MNHNS, CDR2 SASEGT. The DNA for the CDR3 is TGTGCCAGCAGCCAAGAGGGTACCTATGGCTACACCTTC. Amino acid sequence: CASSQEGTYGYTF.

The CDR3 sequence: CASRDSAGSKETQYF. The CDR3 bases are TGCGCCAGCAGGGATTCAGCGGGATCTAAAGAGACCCAGTACTTC. The rearrangement uses TRBV10-2 and TRBJ2-5; 7 positions match TRBD2. With V trimmed by 6 bases and J by 3 bases, 10 bases remained unmatched. The CDR3 covers 15 residues. Germline V gene lookup returns CDR1 WSHSY and CDR2 SAAADI.

This clone was seen a handful of times. The chain recombines TRBV7-9 with TRBJ2-5, with 7 bases identical to TRBD1. Germline V lookup: CDR1 SEHNR, CDR2 FQNEAQ (reference sequence). Trimming at V came to 4 bases and at J to 2 bases, leaving 4 bases not matched to a gene. The CDR3 has 14 residues. The CDR3 is CASSSGQLQETQYF. The DNA of the CDR3 is TGTGCCAGCAGCTCGGGACAGCTACAAGAGACCCAGTACTTC.

J is TRBJ2-5 and V is TRBV21-1. The J call may be in error: the DNA end matches TRBJ2-7 better. TRBV21-1 is classified as a pseudogene. The CDR3 has 15 residues. Here the CDR3 DNA reads TGTGCCACCTTAAACCCGGGGCCGAGCTCCTACGAGCAGTACTTC. Translating it yields CATLNPGPSSYEQYF.

The rearrangement joins TRBV2 to TRBJ1-3; D is unclear. The CDR3 runs 15 residues. V lost 6 bases, J lost 0 bases, and 12 bases lay in between. Germline CDR1 and CDR2: SNHLY and FYNNEI. CDR3 DNA: TGTGCCAGCAGAGGAAGGACCTTCTCTGGAAACACCATATATTTT. This codes for CASRGRTFSGNTIYF.

The genes are TRBV19 and TRBJ2-3, with D possibly called TRBD1 or TRBD2 (6 bases each). CDR1 and CDR2 (germline): LNHDA, SQIVND (reference sequence). The CDR3 covers 13 residues. V shed 10 bases and J shed 6 bases, with 17 bases lying between them. As DNA, the CDR3 is TGTGCCACCGGGACTTCGGGGGCGGATACGCAGTATTTT. It specifies CATGTSGADTQYF.